This entry lists 16 T cell receptor beta chains sequenced from one sample in a study of regulatory T cells in long-lasting Graves disease. Combining iRepertoire HTBI primers with Arm-PCR of CDR3 regions, the authors built TCR beta libraries. From the multiplex PCR reads, TCRdb called clonotypes with MiXCR, one entry per CDR3 protein. The sample carries 550,000 to 700,000 distinct CDR3 sequences, 16% recorded once. Sample time point: newly diagnosed GD, antithyroid drugs for less than 3 months. PBMC-derived RNA was used for the TCR library. These records were also assigned to another study, of T cells in Graves' hyperthyroidism and ophthalmopathy.

Sequencing was performed on peripheral blood mononuclear cells (PBMCs), taken at new diagnosis, from a patient treated with antithyroid drugs. The receptors stem from a man younger than 30 with Graves disease.

This clonotype was seen at least ten times. V is TRBV2 and J is TRBJ2-2, with 10 bases aligning to TRBD2. CDR3 size: 16 residues. Germline V gives CDR1 SNHLY, CDR2 FYNNEI. V lost 3 bases, J lost 3 bases, and 4 bases stayed unmatched. The DNA of the CDR3 is TGTGCCAGCAGTGATCCTAGCGGGAGTGACACCGGGGAGCTGTTTTTT. Protein: CASSDPSGSDTGELFF.

This clonotype was picked up many times. The chain couples TRBV2 to TRBJ2-7, with TRBD1 matching over 7 bases. The CDR3 has 13 amino acids. The germline CDR1 and CDR2 sequences are SNHLY and FYNNEI. The junction had 4 bases not matched to a gene; V was cut back by 4 bases and J by 4 bases. The CDR3 protein is CASSVGDSYEQYF. For the CDR3, the DNA is TGTGCCAGCAGTGTAGGGGACAGTTACGAGCAGTACTTC.

This clonotype has at least ten counts. The rearrangement uses TRBV5-1 and TRBJ1-1; possibly TRBD1 for D (5 bases). Trimming took 7 bases from V and 2 from J, leaving 12 bases between them. Germline V gene data show CDR1 as SGHRS and CDR2 as YFSETQ. The CDR3 covers 13 residues. The CDR3 DNA is TGCGCCAGCCAATGGACAACAAACACTGAAGCTTTCTTT. It is translated as CASQWTTNTEAFF.

Only a few counts were recorded for this clonotype. V and J are TRBV19 and TRBJ1-4; 8 nucleotides agree with TRBD1. This CDR3 region has 15 residues. Germline-derived CDR1 and CDR2 are LNHDA and SQIVND (reference sequence). V lost 6 bases and J lost 8; bases outside the gene matches: 11. The CDR3 nucleotides read TGTGCCAGTAGCCTCTCAGGGGGCGCGAGGGAAAAACTGTTTTTT. This gives the protein CASSLSGGAREKLFF.

The V and J genes are TRBV15 and TRBJ1-1; D not certain. CDR3 length: 16 amino acids. Trimming pared 1 base from V and 1 base from J, leaving 13 bases between. CDR1 LNHNV and CDR2 YYDKDF come from the germline V gene (reference sequence). The CDR3 DNA reads TGTGCCACCAGCAGAGGAGGACGTCGGACGAACACTGAAGCTTTCTTT. Its translation: CATSRGGRRTNTEAFF.

In its sample, this clonotype was seen a few times. This chain uses TRBV19 with TRBJ1-6, with TRBD1 identical over 8 bases. CDR1 LNHDA and CDR2 SQIVND come from the germline V gene (reference sequence). This CDR3 has 15 residues. V was pared by 4 bases and J by 6 bases, with 5 bases of the junction left unmatched. CDR3 amino acids: CASSTRTGSNSPLHF. The CDR3 DNA follows: TGTGCCAGTAGTACCAGGACAGGGAGTAATTCACCCCTCCACTTT.

The rearrangement uses TRBV5-1 and TRBJ2-1, with D perhaps TRBD2 (5 bases). The J call is doubtful: the DNA matches TRBJ2-5 better. Germline-derived CDR1 and CDR2 are SGHRS and YFSETQ. This CDR3 has 13 amino acids. In nucleotides, the CDR3 is TGCGCCAGCAGCCCCTTGCGGGAAGAGACCCAGTACTTC. Protein product: CASSPLREETQYF.

About this clonotype itself: A much larger clone is a single base away; this may be a read error. The rearrangement links TRBV7-9 to TRBJ2-5; no firm D call. Germline V gives CDR1 SEHNR, CDR2 FQNEAQ (reference sequence). Trimming pared 3 bases from V and 2 bases from J, leaving 4 bases between. The CDR3 is made up of 12 amino acids. CDR3 DNA: TGTGCCAGCAGCTTTGCTCAAGAGACCCAGTACTTC. Translated: CASSFAQETQYF. The whole variable domain, remainder taken from reference TRBV7-9 and TRBJ2-5, is DTGVSQNPRHKITKRGQNVTFRCDPISEHNRLYWYRQTLGQGPEFLTYFQNEAQLEKSRLLSDRFSAERPKGSFSTLEIQRTEQGDSAMYLCASSFAQETQYFGPGTRLLVL.

This clonotype was seen at least ten times. The genes are TRBV27 and TRBJ2-5, with 7 nucleotides matching TRBD1. Germline values: CDR1 MNHEY, CDR2 SMNVEV (reference sequence). The CDR3 extends over 14 amino acids. The ends lost 4 bases at V and 5 bases at J; junction bases unmatched: 7. The CDR3 sequence: CASSYRQGSETQYF. For the CDR3, the DNA is TGTGCCAGCAGTTATAGACAGGGAAGCGAGACCCAGTACTTC.

This clonotype was found many times. The rearrangement joins TRBV5-1 to TRBJ2-5; D is ambiguous. The ends were cut back, 3 bases at V and 5 bases at J, with 17 bases in the middle. Germline-derived CDR1 and CDR2 are SGHRS and YFSETQ. The length of the CDR3 is 15 residues. CDR3 nucleotides: TGCGCCAGCAGCTCTCCGACGGAATCTCGGGAGACCCAGTACTTC. It is translated as CASSSPTESRETQYF.

The chain combines TRBV30 with TRBJ2-3; 11 bases are a match to TRBD2. The CDR3 totals 14 residues. V shed 5 bases, J shed 6 bases, and the junction held 7 bases outside the gene matches. CDR1 is GTSNPN and CDR2 is SVGIG in the germline V gene (reference sequence). In DNA form, the CDR3 reads TGTGCCTGGGGGACTAGCGGATCTAAGGATACGCAGTATTTT. Translating gives CAWGTSGSKDTQYF. The variable domain in full, with the rest retrieved from reference TRBV30 and TRBJ2-3, is SQTIHQWPATLVQPVGSPLSLECTVEGTSNPNLYWYRQAAGRGLQLLFYSVGIGQISSEVPQNLSASRPQDRQFILSSKKLLLSDSGFYLCAWGTSGSKDTQYFGPGTRLTVL.

The rearrangement links TRBV4-1 to TRBJ2-7; 9 nucleotides match TRBD2. CDR3 length: 16 amino acids. The junction had 4 bases not matched to a gene; V was cut back by 1 base and J by 0 bases. In germline, CDR1 is MGHRA, CDR2 YSYEKL. CDR3 DNA sequence: TGCGCCAGCAGCCAAGGAAGCGGGAGGAGCTCCTACGAGCAGTACTTC. It translates to CASSQGSGRSSYEQYF.

This clonotype was seen just once. The CDR3 carries no conserved terminal phenylalanine or tryptophan, so it likely arises from a read error. The chain carries TRBV3-1 and TRBJ2-1; tentative D call: TRBD2 (5 bases). Germline V gives CDR1 LGHDT, CDR2 YNNKEL (reference sequence). CDR3 length: 15 residues. V lost 3 bases and J 5 bases, leaving 14 bases between the germline ends. CDR3 nucleotide sequence: TGTGCCAGCAGCCATGACTACTCGTTAGACAATGAGCAGTTCTTG. It is translated as CASSHDYSLDNEQFL.

This clonotype was observed a handful of times. This chain links TRBV4-1 with TRBJ2-7; no definite D call. CDR1 MGHRA and CDR2 YSYEKL come from the germline V gene. The CDR3 runs 17 residues. V lost 5 bases to trimming and J lost 6 bases, with 26 bases between them. The CDR3 here is CASSKRLDPTASGEQYF. The DNA of the CDR3 is TGCGCCAGCAGCAAAAGGCTGGATCCAACGGCCTCGGGCGAGCAGTACTTC.

The sample holds a few counts of this clonotype. The CDR3 protein is CASSQQSGKQETQYF. In nucleotides, the CDR3 is TGCGCCAGCAGCCAACAAAGCGGGAAACAAGAGACCCAGTACTTC. The chain combines TRBV4-1 with TRBJ2-5; 7 bases are a match to TRBD2. In germline, CDR1 is MGHRA, CDR2 YSYEKL. V lost 2 bases to trimming and J lost 2 bases; unmatched junction nucleotides: 5. The CDR3 spans 15 residues.

This clonotype was seen a handful of times. The chain couples TRBV7-9 to TRBJ2-1; D uncertain. V was trimmed by 4 bases and J by 0 bases, leaving 7 bases between them. CDR1 and CDR2 (germline): SEHNR, FQNEAQ (reference sequence). CDR3 length: 14 residues. The CDR3 reads CASSSPDSYNEQFF. CDR3 DNA sequence: TGTGCCAGCAGCTCGCCAGACTCCTACAATGAGCAGTTCTTC.